This TCR beta chain was observed in a study of T cell responses to AZD1222 COVID-19 vaccine. The repertoire was sequenced with immunoSEQ multiplex PCR; TCRdb's copy has only in-frame clones and lacks some. The sample lists over 150,000 clones, 87% occurring once. The CDR3 is 12 amino acids. Germline V gene data show CDR1 as SGHVS and CDR2 as FQNEAQ. V was pared by 5 bases and J by 7 bases, with 12 bases between. The TCR was taken from an adult in good health. The chain employs TRBV7-8 and TRBJ2-7, with D perhaps matching TRBD2 (5 bases). Sample: peripheral blood, taken on day 0 of AZD1222 vaccination. CDR3 region: CASSGEGFEQYF. CDR3 coding DNA: TGTGCCAGCAGCGGCGAGGGTTTTGAGCAGTACTTC.